One and the same sample provided the 22 T cell receptor beta chains below, sequenced in a study of OX40 agonist ivuxolimab in advanced cancers. Generated by immunoSEQ multiplex PCR, the TCRdb table keeps only in-frame clones and is missing some. This repertoire shows under 100,000 clones, roughly 87% found once; its top ten account for 0.3% to 0.4%. Source: CD4+ or CD8+ T cells sorted from blood, taken in a trial of the OX40 agonist ivuxolimab. Receptor source: an adult with an advanced solid tumor such as melanoma, head and neck, liver or kidney cancer.

This chain uses TRBV27 with TRBJ2-1; 9 bases align to TRBD2. J lost 9 bases, V lost 5 bases, and 11 bases had no gene match. In germline, CDR1 is MNHEY, CDR2 SMNVEV (reference sequence). This CDR3 is 15 amino acids long. The CDR3 is CASSQLAGVYGEQFF. Here the CDR3 DNA reads TGTGCCAGCAGTCAACTAGCGGGCGTTTACGGTGAGCAGTTCTTC.

The chain employs TRBV19 and TRBJ1-1; TRBD1 might be the D (5 bases). The CDR3 is 14 residues long. The germline V gene encodes CDR1 LNHDA and CDR2 SQIVND (reference sequence). V lost 0 bases and J 2 bases, leaving 7 bases between the germline ends. DNA of the CDR3: TGTGCCAGTAGTATAGATAGGGGAAACACTGAAGCTTTCTTT. Amino acids: CASSIDRGNTEAFF.

The rearrangement joins TRBV6-1 to TRBJ2-3; no firm D call. Germline values: CDR1 MNHNS, CDR2 SASEGT. Trimming took 6 bases from V and 5 from J, leaving 6 bases between them. The CDR3 runs to 11 residues. This CDR3 reads CASRYLDTQYF. CDR3 bases: TGTGCCAGCAGATACTTAGATACGCAGTATTTT.

V and J are TRBV30 and TRBJ2-1; D uncertain. Trimming took 0 bases from V and 8 from J, leaving 20 bases between them. The length of the CDR3 is 16 residues. Germline assignment: CDR1 GTSNPN and CDR2 SVGIG (reference sequence). DNA of the CDR3: TGTGCCTGGAGTGTACGCGCACTCGAGGCAGGCCATGAGCAGTTCTTC. It specifies CAWSVRALEAGHEQFF.

This sequence joins TRBV7-2 and TRBJ2-7; TRBD1 agrees at 9 bases. The germline V gene has CDR1 SGHTA and CDR2 FQGNSA. Trimming took 2 bases from V and 5 from J; bases not matched to a gene: 4. This CDR3 contains 14 residues. This CDR3 reads CASSLRTGEHEQYF. The CDR3 nucleotides read TGTGCCAGCAGCTTAAGGACAGGGGAGCACGAGCAGTACTTC.

The chain recombines TRBV6-5 with TRBJ1-1; D gene ambiguous. CDR3 size: 12 residues. The V gene's germline CDR1 is MNHEY and CDR2 SVGAGI. V lost 7 bases to trimming and J lost 5 bases, with 11 bases between them. The CDR3 nucleotides read TGTGCCAGCAAGGTGAGGGATACTGAAGCTTTCTTT. Amino acid sequence: CASKVRDTEAFF.

The V gene is TRBV6-1, the J gene TRBJ1-3; no reliable D call. CDR3 length: 18 residues. Per the germline V gene, CDR1 is MNHNS and CDR2 is SASEGT. Trimming left V 4 bases short and J 0 bases short, with 19 bases between. The CDR3 is CASSGGGGPVGSGNTIYF. The CDR3 nucleotides read TGTGCCAGCAGTGGCGGAGGTGGCCCAGTGGGCTCTGGAAACACCATATATTTT.

The rearrangement uses TRBV9 and TRBJ2-1, with D hard to call. CDR3 length equals 14 residues. The germline V and J ends were trimmed by 0 bases and 5 bases, with 9 bases remaining between them. Per germline, CDR1 SGDLS and CDR2 YYNGEE. The CDR3 DNA reads as TGTGCCAGCAGCGTAGTCCCAGACAACAATGAGCAGTTCTTC. This translates into CASSVVPDNNEQFF.

The V call is TRBV28, the J call TRBJ2-7; no clear D gene. V lost 4 bases to trimming and J lost 3 bases, with 13 bases between them. Germline-derived CDR1 and CDR2 are MDHEN and SYDVKM. The CDR3 has 14 residues. The CDR3 protein is CASSSPLPNYEQYF. CDR3 DNA sequence: TGTGCCAGCAGTTCTCCCCTCCCCAACTACGAGCAGTACTTC.

The V call is TRBV19, the J call TRBJ2-5, with D maybe TRBD1 (6 bases). CDR1 is LNHDA and CDR2 is SQIVND in the germline V gene (reference sequence). The CDR3 sequence is 15 residues long. V dropped 4 bases and J dropped 5 bases, with 17 bases sitting between them. The CDR3 is CASSTGEVVGETQYF. The CDR3 DNA follows: TGTGCCAGTAGTACAGGGGAAGTAGTGGGGGAGACCCAGTACTTC.

The rearrangement links TRBV11-2 to TRBJ1-4, with TRBD1 matching over 8 bases. This CDR3 has 16 residues. With V trimmed by 1 base and J by 2 bases, 3 bases remained unmatched. Germline CDR1 SGHAT, CDR2 FQNNGV. The chain's CDR3 is CASSLGTGLTNEKLFF. DNA of the CDR3: TGTGCCAGCAGCTTAGGGACAGGGCTGACTAATGAAAAACTGTTTTTT.

This clone was seen once. The chain joins TRBV11-2 to TRBJ1-3; D not certain. Trimming removed 11 bases at V and 0 bases at J, with 14 bases between. Germline CDR1 is SGHAT and CDR2 is FQNNGV. This CDR3 is 14 amino acids long. The CDR3 protein is CASGRASSGNTIYF. In DNA, the CDR3 is TGTGCCTCGGGCAGAGCGTCCTCTGGAAACACCATATATTTT.

J is TRBJ1-1 and V is TRBV12-5, with D perhaps TRBD1 (5 bases). This CDR3 contains 14 residues. Between the trimmed V and J ends, which lost 9 bases and 2 bases, there was a span of 16 bases. Per germline, CDR1 LGHNT and CDR2 FRNRAP. The CDR3 loop is CASAWGTGNTEAFF. The CDR3 DNA sequence: TGTGCTAGCGCCTGGGGGACGGGAAACACTGAAGCTTTCTTT.

This rearrangement joins TRBV5-1 to TRBJ1-6, with a tentative D call TRBD1 (5 bases). Trimming took off 0 bases at V and 11 bases at J, with 12 bases between the two ends. Germline CDR1 and CDR2: SGHRS and YFSETQ. This CDR3 spans 14 amino acids. DNA for the CDR3: TGCGCCAGCAGCTTGGATACAGGTTATCCACCCCTCCACTTT. Its translation is CASSLDTGYPPLHF.

The V call is TRBV27, the J call TRBJ1-5; D not certain. Germline CDR1 MNHEY, CDR2 SMNVEV (reference sequence). The CDR3 loop spans 14 amino acids. V lost 3 bases and J lost 2, with 8 bases in between. The CDR3 bases are TGTGCCAGCAGTTTGTCTGGCGGCAATCAGCCCCAGCATTTT. As protein: CASSLSGGNQPQHF.

This chain joins TRBV19 and TRBJ1-1; TRBD1 is a possible D gene (6 bases). The V gene's germline CDR1 is LNHDA and CDR2 SQIVND (reference sequence). This CDR3 contains 13 residues. V was trimmed by 3 bases and J by 6 bases, leaving 11 bases between them. The CDR3 DNA reads TGTGCCAGTAGTATCCGGGGGGCGGCTGAAGCTTTCTTT. Its protein product is CASSIRGAAEAFF.

The chain recombines TRBV2 with TRBJ1-5, with D possibly matching TRBD1 (6 bases). Deletions cut 8 bases from V and 7 bases from J, with 18 bases between. The CDR3 runs to 14 residues. In germline, CDR1 is SNHLY, CDR2 FYNNEI. The chain's CDR3 is CASVEGGQGQPQHF. For the CDR3, the DNA is TGTGCCAGCGTCGAGGGGGGGCAAGGGCAGCCCCAGCATTTT.

J is TRBJ1-4 and V is TRBV2, with D unclear. Per the germline V gene, CDR1 is SNHLY and CDR2 is FYNNEI. V lost 4 bases to trimming and J lost 5 bases, with 14 bases between them. The CDR3 runs to 15 residues. CDR3 region: CASSGNLVGNEKLFF. CDR3 sequence (DNA): TGTGCCAGCAGTGGAAACTTGGTCGGAAATGAAAAACTGTTTTTT.

The CDR3 sequence: CASSYYPGQGYYTF. DNA for the CDR3: TGTGCCAGCAGTTACTACCCCGGACAGGGGTACTACACCTTC. The chain joins TRBV6-5 to TRBJ1-2, with TRBD1 matching over 9 bases. The germline V gene has CDR1 MNHEY and CDR2 SVGAGI. The CDR3 is made up of 14 amino acids. V shed 1 base, J shed 10 bases, and the junction held 7 bases outside the gene matches.

The chain recombines TRBV7-2 with TRBJ1-1; 7 nucleotides align to TRBD1. V lost 4 bases to trimming and J lost 0 bases; unmatched junction nucleotides: 5. CDR3 length equals 15 residues. In germline, CDR1 is SGHTA, CDR2 FQGNSA. The CDR3 sequence is CASSSVTGLNTEAFF. The CDR3 DNA reads TGTGCCAGCAGCTCTGTGACAGGGTTGAACACTGAAGCTTTCTTT.

The rearrangement uses TRBV18 and TRBJ2-4; 12 nucleotides line up with TRBD1. Unmatched junction bases numbered 7, after V lost 5 bases and J lost 8 bases. The CDR3 runs 15 residues. Germline loops: CDR1 KGHSH, CDR2 LQKENI. In DNA, the CDR3 is TGTGCCAGCTCAAGGGACAGGGGGCTTAGGGACATTCAGTACTTC. Encoded protein: CASSRDRGLRDIQYF.

V is TRBV28 and J is TRBJ1-1; D gene ambiguous. The CDR3 covers 14 residues. Per the germline V gene, CDR1 is MDHEN and CDR2 is SYDVKM. V gave up 7 bases and J gave up 8 bases, with 20 bases separating them. CDR3 nucleotide sequence: TGTGCCAGCATCAACCTCGTACTATCAGGAGAAGCTTTCTTT. Protein sequence: CASINLVLSGEAFF.